Listed below are T cell receptor beta chains from one sample, sequenced in a study of CD8+ T cells in alopecia areata. Profiled with immunoSEQ multiplex PCR; TCRdb holds only in-frame clones, not every one. The sample shows roughly 150,000 clones, around 47% of them seen only once. Sequencing was carried out using CD4+ T cells sorted from blood. The receptors here all came from a human donor with alopecia areata. The CDR3 runs from the conserved cysteine through the conserved F or W. The order of the fields is J gene, V gene, CDR3 length, D gene, clone size, CDR3 protein, CDR3 DNA. D genes are given only for firm matches. For some rows the clone size is stated as once, few or many, or as a class when expanded; others skip it.

J: TRBJ2-1
V: TRBV5-1
length: 14
D: -
size: -
CDR3: CASRGQSSYNEQFF
DNA: TGCGCCAGCAGGGGGCAAAGCTCCTACAATGAGCAGTTCTTC

J: TRBJ2-3
V: TRBV7-3
length: 13
D: -
size: -
CDR3: CASSSQDSNTQYF
DNA: TGTGCCAGCAGCTCCCAGGACAGTAATACGCAGTATTTT

J: TRBJ2-4
V: TRBV30
length: 12
D: -
size: -
CDR3: CAWSVAKNIQYF
DNA: TGTGCCTGGAGCGTAGCCAAAAACATTCAGTACTTC

J: TRBJ1-1
V: TRBV29-1
length: 10
D: -
size: few
CDR3: CSVVQREAFF
DNA: TGCAGCGTTGTACAGCGTGAAGCTTTCTTT

J: TRBJ2-7
V: TRBV30
length: 13
D: -
size: -
CDR3: CAWSLRVPYEQYF
DNA: TGTGCCTGGAGCCTCAGGGTTCCCTACGAGCAGTACTTC

J: TRBJ2-5
V: TRBV29-1
length: 13
D: TRBD2
size: -
CDR3: CSVGLAGQETQYF
DNA: TGCAGCGTTGGACTAGCGGGCCAAGAGACCCAGTACTTC

J: TRBJ2-5
V: TRBV29-1
length: 13
D: TRBD2
size: few
CDR3: CSVPGGSQETQYF
DNA: TGCAGCGTCCCCGGCGGGAGTCAAGAGACCCAGTACTTC

J: TRBJ1-2
V: TRBV2
length: 12
D: TRBD1
size: -
CDR3: CASITDRAAYTF
DNA: TGTGCCAGCATAACGGACAGGGCCGCCTACACCTTC

J: TRBJ1-1
V: TRBV4-1
length: 15
D: -
size: -
CDR3: CASSQDWAANTEAFF
DNA: TGCGCCAGCAGCCAAGATTGGGCAGCGAACACTGAAGCTTTCTTT

J: TRBJ2-1
V: TRBV9
length: 13
D: -
size: few
CDR3: CASSVAAQGTQFF
DNA: TGTGCCAGCAGCGTAGCCGCCCAGGGTACTCAGTTCTTC

J: TRBJ1-2
V: TRBV9
length: 16
D: TRBD1
size: -
CDR3: CASSVAGTGGSYGYTF
DNA: TGTGCCAGCAGCGTTGCCGGGACAGGGGGCTCTTATGGCTACACCTTC

J: TRBJ2-5
V: TRBV28
length: 15
D: TRBD1
size: -
CDR3: CASSRGGQGQETQYF
DNA: TGTGCCAGCAGTAGAGGAGGACAGGGTCAAGAGACCCAGTACTTC

J: TRBJ1-2
V: TRBV28
length: 13
D: -
size: -
CDR3: CASSLYRVGGYTF
DNA: TGTGCCAGCAGTTTATACAGGGTGGGTGGCTACACCTTC

J: TRBJ1-5
V: TRBV28
length: 14
D: -
size: -
CDR3: CASGWPGSGQPQHF
DNA: TGTGCCAGCGGGTGGCCGGGCTCGGGTCAGCCCCAGCATTTT

J: TRBJ2-1
V: TRBV5-4
length: 13
D: -
size: few
CDR3: CASSFPHSNEQFF
DNA: TGTGCCAGCAGCTTCCCCCACTCCAATGAGCAGTTCTTC

J: TRBJ2-1
V: TRBV29-1
length: 13
D: TRBD1
size: -
CDR3: CSVDRQGYNEQFF
DNA: TGCAGCGTTGACCGACAGGGCTACAATGAGCAGTTCTTC

J: TRBJ2-7
V: TRBV6-6
length: 14
D: TRBD2
size: few
CDR3: CASTLAGPTYEQYF
DNA: TGTGCCAGCACCCTAGCGGGGCCGACCTACGAGCAGTACTTC

J: TRBJ2-7
V: TRBV6-5
length: 15
D: TRBD2
size: -
CDR3: CASSYSSGSSYEQYF
DNA: TGTGCCAGCAGTTACTCCAGCGGGAGCTCCTACGAGCAGTACTTC

J: TRBJ2-2
V: TRBV2
length: 13
D: -
size: once
CDR3: CASSANMAGELFF
DNA: TGTGCCAGCAGTGCTAACATGGCCGGGGAGCTGTTTTTT

J: TRBJ2-1
V: TRBV2
length: 12
D: TRBD2
size: -
CDR3: CASTAGGSGQFF
DNA: TGTGCCAGCACCGCGGGCGGGAGTGGGCAGTTCTTC

J: TRBJ2-1
V: TRBV29-1
length: 11
D: -
size: -
CDR3: CSVGGSYEQFF
DNA: TGCAGCGTTGGGGGGAGCTATGAGCAGTTCTTC

J: TRBJ2-7
V: TRBV10-3
length: 13
D: TRBD2
size: -
CDR3: CAIMASGTNEQYF
DNA: TGTGCCATCATGGCTAGCGGGACCAACGAGCAGTACTTC

J: TRBJ2-1
V: TRBV4-1
length: 12
D: -
size: few
CDR3: CASSQALGEQFF
DNA: TGCGCCAGCAGCCAAGCTCTCGGTGAGCAGTTCTTC

J: TRBJ2-2
V: TRBV29-1
length: 14
D: -
size: -
CDR3: CSVGGGWNTGELFF
DNA: TGCAGCGTTGGTGGCGGATGGAACACCGGGGAGCTGTTTTTT

J: TRBJ2-5
V: TRBV9
length: 14
D: -
size: -
CDR3: CASSPGPRPETQYF
DNA: TGTGCCAGCAGCCCGGGCCCACGACCAGAGACCCAGTACTTC

J: TRBJ1-5
V: TRBV5-1
length: 14
D: -
size: -
CDR3: CASSLAGLSQPQHF
DNA: TGCGCCAGCAGCTTGGCCGGGTTGTCTCAGCCCCAGCATTTT

J: TRBJ1-1
V: TRBV28
length: 13
D: TRBD1
size: -
CDR3: CASSLGQGDEAFF
DNA: TGTGCCAGCAGTTTGGGGCAGGGGGATGAAGCTTTCTTT

J: TRBJ1-2
V: TRBV16
length: 14
D: -
size: many
CDR3: CASSQRGAGYGYTF
DNA: TGTGCCAGCAGCCAACGGGGGGCAGGCTATGGCTACACCTTC

J: TRBJ1-1
V: TRBV28
length: 13
D: -
size: -
CDR3: CASLGTMNTEAFF
DNA: TGTGCCAGTCTTGGGACAATGAACACTGAAGCTTTCTTT

J: TRBJ1-1
V: TRBV6-6
length: 13
D: TRBD1
size: -
CDR3: CASSRDRNTEAFF
DNA: TGTGCCAGCAGCCGGGACAGGAACACTGAAGCTTTCTTT

J: TRBJ2-1
V: TRBV5-1
length: 13
D: TRBD2
size: -
CDR3: CASSLDLAGAQFF
DNA: TGCGCCAGCAGCTTAGATCTAGCGGGAGCTCAGTTCTTC

J: TRBJ2-7
V: TRBV27
length: 15
D: -
size: -
CDR3: CANRPPRGPGYEQYF
DNA: TGTGCCAACAGACCGCCCAGGGGACCGGGGTACGAGCAGTACTTC

J: TRBJ1-2
V: TRBV28
length: 16
D: -
size: -
CDR3: CASRLRRVTSLYGYTF
DNA: TGTGCCAGCAGACTTAGAAGAGTGACCAGTCTCTATGGCTACACCTTC

J: TRBJ2-7
V: TRBV27
length: 14
D: TRBD2
size: -
CDR3: CASSFSSGTTQQYF
DNA: TGTGCCAGCAGTTTTTCTAGCGGAACTACGCAGCAGTACTTC

J: TRBJ2-7
V: TRBV28
length: 13
D: -
size: -
CDR3: CASQLRGSYEQYF
DNA: TGTGCCAGCCAACTCCGGGGCTCCTACGAGCAGTACTTC

J: TRBJ2-5
V: TRBV5-1
length: 13
D: -
size: -
CDR3: CASSRGVQETQYF
DNA: TGCGCCAGCAGCAGGGGGGTCCAAGAGACCCAGTACTTC

J: TRBJ2-1
V: TRBV2
length: 15
D: -
size: -
CDR3: CASRLLVVSYNEQFF
DNA: TGTGCCAGCCGGCTACTAGTAGTGAGCTACAATGAGCAGTTCTTC

J: TRBJ2-7
V: TRBV11-3
length: 14
D: -
size: -
CDR3: CASSPAVRTYEQYF
DNA: TGTGCCAGCAGCCCGGCCGTGAGAACCTACGAGCAGTACTTC

J: TRBJ2-7
V: TRBV5-1
length: 13
D: -
size: -
CDR3: CASSLAVDYEQYF
DNA: TGCGCCAGCAGCTTGGCCGTCGACTACGAGCAGTACTTC

J: TRBJ1-1
V: TRBV5-4
length: 14
D: TRBD1
size: -
CDR3: CASSRGTRDSEAFF
DNA: TGTGCCAGCAGCCGTGGAACCCGGGACAGTGAAGCTTTCTTT

J: TRBJ2-5
V: TRBV29-1
length: 13
D: -
size: few
CDR3: CSLLRANQETQYF
DNA: TGCAGCCTCCTGAGGGCGAACCAAGAGACCCAGTACTTC

J: TRBJ2-7
V: TRBV5-6
length: 14
D: TRBD1
size: few
CDR3: CASKYRDRAYEQYF
DNA: TGTGCCAGCAAGTACCGGGACAGGGCCTACGAGCAGTACTTC

J: TRBJ1-1
V: TRBV7-2
length: 13
D: TRBD1
size: -
CDR3: CASSLEAGGKAFF
DNA: TGTGCCAGCAGCTTAGAGGCAGGGGGGAAGGCTTTCTTT

J: TRBJ2-1
V: TRBV6-5
length: 15
D: -
size: once
CDR3: CASSYSRETYNEQFF
DNA: TGTGCCAGCAGTTACTCGAGGGAGACCTACAATGAGCAGTTCTTC

J: TRBJ2-1
V: TRBV29-1
length: 12
D: -
size: few
CDR3: CSVAIVSNEQFF
DNA: TGCAGCGTGGCCATAGTGAGCAATGAGCAGTTCTTC